Listed below are T cell receptor beta chains from one sample, sequenced in a study of T-cell memory formation after mild COVID-19. TCRdb independently ran MiXCR on the 5' RACE reads; one entry per CDR3 protein. The table includes about 430,000 distinct CDR3 sequences, approximately 24% detected once. Sample: PBMCs or a T cell subset sorted from them (not recorded which). The receptors come from an adult woman who had mild COVID-19 (a few samples of this study predate the infection). Cell type and time point are not known. Both conserved end residues are part of each CDR3. D genes are given only for firm matches. The size entry is marked missing in some rows and otherwise reads once, few, many or a size class.

j_call d_call clone_size v_call cdr3_nt cdr3_aa
TRBJ2-2 - - TRBV5-1 TGCGCCAGCAGCCTAGAAACCGGGACCGTATGGGAGCTGTTTTTT CASSLETGTVWELFF
TRBJ1-2 - - TRBV7-9 TGTGCCAGCAGCCGGACCGAATGGGGGCTTTATGGCTACACCTTC CASSRTEWGLYGYTF
TRBJ2-1 - - TRBV7-8 TGTGCCAGCAGCTTAGCGAGGGGCCAGGGACTCCCCTACAATGAGCAGTTCTTC CASSLARGQGLPYNEQFF
TRBJ2-7 - - TRBV15 TGTGCCACCAGCAGGCCTCCCCCCCTCTGGGAGCAGTACTTC CATSRPPPLWEQYF
TRBJ2-5 - - TRBV30 TGTGCCTGGAAGCTGATAGGTTCGGAGACCCAGTACTTC CAWKLIGSETQYF
TRBJ2-7 - few TRBV29-1 TGCAGCGTTGTCGTCAGCTACGAGCAGTACTTC CSVVVSYEQYF
TRBJ2-1 - - TRBV12-3/TRBV12-4 TGTGCCAGCAGTTCGGGACTCGTGAGGGAGCAGTTCTTC CASSSGLVREQFF
TRBJ1-2 - - TRBV28 TGTGCCAGCAGTCCAGGCGCAGCCCTATCAGTATATGGCTACACCTTC CASSPGAALSVYGYTF
TRBJ1-2 - - TRBV29-1 TGCAGCGTTGACCCTCCTGGACCGTCCGCCTATGGCTACACCTTC CSVDPPGPSAYGYTF
TRBJ1-5 - many TRBV7-2 TGTGCCAGCAGCTTACGGGGGGATCAGCCCCAGCATTTT CASSLRGDQPQHF
TRBJ1-2 - - TRBV11-3 TGTGCCAGCAGCTTAGGCGGCAGGGAAGACTATGGCTACACCTTC CASSLGGREDYGYTF
TRBJ2-7 - few TRBV7-9 TGTGCCAGCAGCTTAGATCCAGACAGCTCCTACGAGCAGTACTTC CASSLDPDSSYEQYF
TRBJ2-5 - - TRBV20-1 TGCAGTGCTAGAGATCCCCAGGGGCCGGAGAAGACCCAGTACTTC CSARDPQGPEKTQYF
TRBJ1-1 - - TRBV7-9 TGTGCCAGCAGCCCGGGGGCATCGAGCACTGAAGCTTTCTTT CASSPGASSTEAFF
TRBJ2-2 - - TRBV5-1 TGCGCCAGCAGCAGCCAGGACCTCACCGGGGAGCTGTTTTTT CASSSQDLTGELFF
TRBJ1-2 - once TRBV6-5 TGTGCCAGCAGTATCGACCCATTCCCTAACTATGGCTACACCTTC CASSIDPFPNYGYTF
TRBJ2-3 TRBD2 - TRBV13 TGTGCCAGCAGCACTCGACTAGCGGGAGGGGCCCCAGATACGCAGTATTTT CASSTRLAGGAPDTQYF
TRBJ2-5 - - TRBV14 TGTGCCAGCAGCCAGGGACACGCCGCGGCGAAGACCCAGTACTTC CASSQGHAAAKTQYF
TRBJ1-2 - many TRBV5-6 TGTGCCAGCAGCTTGAGGGGAGGTGGCTACACCTTC CASSLRGGGYTF
TRBJ2-7 TRBD1 - TRBV10-3 TGTGCCATCAGTGAGTCGATGAGGGGGCGGTACGAGCAGTACTTC CAISESMRGRYEQYF
TRBJ1-2 TRBD1 - TRBV25-1 TGTGCCAGCAGTGAATATTGGTCGACAGGGGGGTATGGCTACACCTTC CASSEYWSTGGYGYTF
TRBJ2-7 - few TRBV20-1 TGCAGTGCTAGAGATCTGGGCGGCAGCTCCTACGAGCAGTACTTC CSARDLGGSSYEQYF
TRBJ2-1 TRBD2 - TRBV24-1 TGTGCCACCAGTGATCTCGCGGGGGGGGCCTCCTACAATGAGCAGTTCTTC CATSDLAGGASYNEQFF
TRBJ2-1 - - TRBV7-8 TGTGCCAGCAGCAAACTCACCCTAAACAATGAGCAGTTCTTC CASSKLTLNNEQFF
TRBJ1-2 - few TRBV19 TGTGCCAGTTCGACAGTTTATGGCTACACCTTC CASSTVYGYTF
TRBJ2-1 - few TRBV20-1 TGCAGTGCTAGAGATAGTGGAGGGGGCCGGAGTGAGCAGTTCTTC CSARDSGGGRSEQFF
TRBJ2-4 TRBD2 - TRBV12-3/TRBV12-4 TGTGCCAGCAGCCGTGGGGGGGGGGACATTCAGTACTTC CASSRGGGDIQYF
TRBJ2-7 - few TRBV24-1 TGTGCCACCAGTGATCCGGCGAGGGCGTTCGCCTACGAGCAGTACTTC CATSDPARAFAYEQYF
TRBJ1-5 - few TRBV12-3/TRBV12-4 TGTGCCAGCAGTTCTCGCCCAGGCGGAGGCAATCAGCCCCAGCATTTT CASSSRPGGGNQPQHF
TRBJ2-3 TRBD2 few TRBV7-3 TGTGCCAGCAGCTTAAGACTAATCGACAGCGGGGGGGGCACAGATACGCAGTATTTT CASSLRLIDSGGGTDTQYF
TRBJ1-4 TRBD1 - TRBV12-3/TRBV12-4 TGTGCCAGCAGGCTCACCGGGACAGGGGCAAATGAAAAACTGTTTTTT CASRLTGTGANEKLFF
TRBJ1-1 - few TRBV20-1 TGCAGTGCTAGAGATGGGGTTTCCGGCACTGAAGCTTTCTTT CSARDGVSGTEAFF
TRBJ1-4 - few TRBV12-3/TRBV12-4 TGTGCCAGCAGGCCCGGAGGGACCCTTAATGAAAAACTGTTTTTT CASRPGGTLNEKLFF
TRBJ1-3 - few TRBV19 TGTGCCAGTAGTATCACCGGGACGGGAGGAAACACCATATATTTT CASSITGTGGNTIYF
TRBJ2-7 - - TRBV5-1 TGCGCCAGCAGCTTGGAGGGTCCCTACGAGCAGTACTTC CASSLEGPYEQYF
TRBJ1-4 TRBD1 - TRBV27 TGTGCCAGCCGCAGGGGGGGTCAGGAAAAACTGTTTTTT CASRRGGQEKLFF
TRBJ2-5 TRBD1 - TRBV18 TGTGCCAGCTCACCGGACAGGGATGAGACCCAGTACTTC CASSPDRDETQYF
TRBJ2-2 - few TRBV7-2 TGTGCCAGCAGCCCCCGGGCGTTGGCTTACGGGGAGCTGTTTTTT CASSPRALAYGELFF
TRBJ1-4 - few TRBV5-4 TGTGCCAGCAGCTGGGATACTAATGAAAAACTGTTTTTT CASSWDTNEKLFF
TRBJ1-5 - few TRBV20-1 TGCAGTGCTGGTATTAGCCAGACTCTGAGTCAGCCCCAGCATTTT CSAGISQTLSQPQHF
TRBJ1-5 - - TRBV3-1 TGTGCCAGCAGCCAAGACGAACCCTTCAGTAGGGAATACAGCAATCAGCCCCAGCATTTT CASSQDEPFSREYSNQPQHF
TRBJ2-3 - few TRBV4-1 TGCGCCAGCAGCCTATGGACTAACACAGATACGCAGTATTTT CASSLWTNTDTQYF